This is a list of T cell receptor beta chains from one sample in a study of T cell responses to AZD1222 COVID-19 vaccine. Sequenced by immunoSEQ multiplex PCR; TCRdb stores in-frame clones only, minus some. Among approximately 100,000 clones, about 89% were seen once, and the ten largest hold 3.5% to 4%. The sample was peripheral blood, taken on day 0 of AZD1222 vaccination. The receptors were sampled from an adult in good health. Both conserved end residues are part of each CDR3. A D gene is named only where the DNA matches it firmly. Rows may omit the clone size; those that give it use once, few, many or a size class.

d_gene	v_gene	abundance	j_gene	CDR3nt	CDR3aa
NA	TRBV20-1	NA	TRBJ1-2	TGCAGTGCTAGTACTTTGGGAGTAGGCGGCTACACCTTC	CSASTLGVGGYTF
NA	TRBV4-3	once	TRBJ2-1	TGCGCCAGCAGCCTCCTTCGTATTGGGAATGAGCAGTTCTTC	CASSLLRIGNEQFF
NA	TRBV4-3	many	TRBJ2-7	TGCGCCAGCAGCCAAGAGCTAGGGAGCTCCTACGAGCAGTACTTC	CASSQELGSSYEQYF
NA	TRBV6-5	NA	TRBJ2-3	TGTGCCAGCAGTTACAGGCAGCTCACAGATACGCAGTATTTT	CASSYRQLTDTQYF
NA	TRBV3-1/TRBV3-2	NA	TRBJ1-2	TGTGCCAGCAGCTCCAAGGTGACAAACTATGGCTACACCTTC	CASSSKVTNYGYTF
NA	TRBV19	NA	TRBJ1-4	TGTGCCAGTAATGAGGTCGGGACGCGGGAAAAACTGTTTTTT	CASNEVGTREKLFF
TRBD1	TRBV4-2	few	TRBJ1-5	TGTGCCAGCAGCCAAGATTCGACAGGGGACCAGCCCCAGCATTTT	CASSQDSTGDQPQHF
NA	TRBV7-8	NA	TRBJ2-7	TGTGCCAGCAGCTTTGGGCTGGCCTACGAGCAGTACTTC	CASSFGLAYEQYF
NA	TRBV13	NA	TRBJ1-1	TGTGCCAGCAGCCCACTGACAACTATGAACACTGAAGCTTTCTTT	CASSPLTTMNTEAFF
TRBD1	TRBV12-5	once	TRBJ1-5	TGTGCTAGTGGTTCTTCGGACAGGGCTGGACAGCCCCAGCATTTT	CASGSSDRAGQPQHF
NA	TRBV11-3	NA	TRBJ2-2	TGTGCCAGCAGCTTAGCCGGGGGCTGGACCGGGGAGCTGTTTTTT	CASSLAGGWTGELFF
NA	TRBV28	NA	TRBJ2-5	TGTGCCAGCAGCTCGGATAGATCGGAGACCCAGTACTTC	CASSSDRSETQYF
TRBD1	TRBV5-1	NA	TRBJ1-2	TGCGCCAGCACCTTACAGGGGGCTGAAGGCTACACCTTC	CASTLQGAEGYTF
TRBD1	TRBV28	NA	TRBJ1-2	TGTGCCAGCAGTTTAGGTGGGACAGGCTATGGCTACACCTTC	CASSLGGTGYGYTF
TRBD1	TRBV3-1/TRBV3-2	NA	TRBJ1-6	TGTGCCAGCAGCCGGACAGGGGGCGCAGCGGGTTCACCCCTCCACTTT	CASSRTGGAAGSPLHF
TRBD2	TRBV20-1	NA	TRBJ2-3	TGCAGTGCTAGTCTCGCTAGCGGGGGGCCCGGGGACACGCAGTATTTT	CSASLASGGPGDTQYF
NA	TRBV2	NA	TRBJ1-2	TGTGCCAGCAGTGAATGGGGGGCCGGAGGCTACACCTTC	CASSEWGAGGYTF
NA	TRBV12-3/TRBV12-4	NA	TRBJ2-7	TGTGCCAGCAGTTTAGCGGCCGCCTACGAGCAGTACTTC	CASSLAAAYEQYF
NA	TRBV5-1	NA	TRBJ2-7	TGCGCCAGCAGCTTGTCGCGGCGTGAGCAGTACTTC	CASSLSRREQYF
NA	TRBV25-1	NA	TRBJ2-5	TGTGCCAGCCTAGGTTCCGGGGAGACCCAGTACTTC	CASLGSGETQYF
NA	TRBV19	NA	TRBJ1-1	TGTGCCAGTAGTATACCCCCCGGCGGGATCACTGAAGCTTTCTTT	CASSIPPGGITEAFF
NA	TRBV7-3	NA	TRBJ1-2	TGTGCCAGCAGCTCAAAAGCGTACACTAACTATGGCTACACCTTC	CASSSKAYTNYGYTF
NA	TRBV9	NA	TRBJ1-3	TGTGCCAGCAGCGCTCAGCCTATCTCTGGAAACACCATATATTTT	CASSAQPISGNTIYF
NA	TRBV11-2	NA	TRBJ1-6	TGTGCCAGCAGCCCCCGGGGCTCCTATAATTCACCCCTCCACTTT	CASSPRGSYNSPLHF
TRBD2	TRBV6-6	once	TRBJ2-3	TGTGCCAGCAGTTACAAATTGACTAGCGGCACAGATACGCAGTATTTT	CASSYKLTSGTDTQYF
TRBD2	TRBV29-1	NA	TRBJ2-3	TGCAGCGTTGTGGGCGAACTAGCGGGGCACACAGATACGCAGTATTTT	CSVVGELAGHTDTQYF
NA	TRBV19	NA	TRBJ1-3	TGTGCCAGTAGTCTAACGGCCAGACTCTCTGGAAACACCATATATTTT	CASSLTARLSGNTIYF
TRBD2	TRBV5-1	NA	TRBJ2-5	TGCGCCAGCAGCTTCCTAGCGGGGGGTCCGAAGACCCAGTACTTC	CASSFLAGGPKTQYF